These 9 T cell receptor beta chains were sequenced from one sample in a study of monozygotic twins with inflammatory bowel disease. From its re-call of the 5' RACE reads, TCRdb lists each CDR3 protein once, without DNA. The sample holds about 450,000 distinct CDR3 sequences. Sample: blood. The receptors were sampled from a human donor with ulcerative colitis or Crohn's disease, or a healthy co-twin of an affected twin (not recorded which).

The rearrangement joins TRBV12-3 or TRBV12-4 to TRBJ2-5. This CDR3 region has 14 residues. CDR3 residues: CASSLMLASETQYF.

The rearrangement joins TRBV10-3 to TRBJ1-1; TCRdb selects TRBD1, and the lack of DNA leaves this call unchecked. Germline V lookup: CDR1 ENHRY, CDR2 SYGVKD. The CDR3 length is 13 residues. The CDR3 loop is CAISGGQGTEAFF.

The chain carries TRBV18 and TRBJ2-1; TCRdb selects TRBD1, and the lack of DNA leaves this call unchecked. The CDR3 totals 15 residues. Germline CDR1 is KGHSH and CDR2 is LQKENI. CDR3 sequence reads: CASSHGSGTHNEQFF.

The V call is TRBV12-3 or TRBV12-4, the J call TRBJ2-3. This CDR3 comprises 16 residues. CDR3 residues: CASSLAPRASTDTQYF.

V gene TRBV14 combines with J gene TRBJ2-5; TCRdb gives TRBD1 as the D gene, but with no DNA this cannot be confirmed. CDR3 length equals 15 residues. Germline loops: CDR1 SGHDN, CDR2 FVKESK. The CDR3 spells CASSPQGVNQETQYF.

V and J are TRBV2 and TRBJ2-6; TCRdb gives TRBD1 as the D gene, but with no DNA this cannot be confirmed. From germline, CDR1 is SNHLY and CDR2 FYNNEI. The CDR3 has 15 amino acids. The CDR3 spells CASIGGRSGANVLTF.

The chain carries TRBV2 and TRBJ2-1; the D gene TCRdb calls, TRBD2, cannot be checked with no DNA. Per the germline V gene, CDR1 is SNHLY and CDR2 is FYNNEI. This CDR3 is built from 14 residues. This CDR3 is CASSGRGGYNEQFF.

The rearrangement links TRBV20-1 to TRBJ2-3; TCRdb indicates TRBD2, and absent DNA this call remains unverified. The germline CDR1 and CDR2 sequences are DFQATT and SNEGSKA (reference sequence). CDR3 size: 17 residues. The CDR3: CSARDRLAGGGPDTQYF.

This chain connects TRBV30 to TRBJ1-1. CDR1 and CDR2 (germline): GTSNPN, SVGIG (reference sequence). This CDR3 contains 11 residues. The CDR3 region is CAWRSSTKTFF.